This is a list of T cell receptor beta chains from one sample in a study of shared clonotypes between healthy human individuals. Measured with immunoSEQ multiplex PCR; TCRdb has only the in-frame clones, and not every one. The table records about 2 million clones, about 94% of them present only once. Sequencing was carried out using naive CD8+ T cells sorted from blood. The receptors stem from a young man in good health. CDR3s include the opening cysteine and the closing phenylalanine or tryptophan. The D gene is left open where the match is weak. The size of a clone is reported for some rows only, either as once, few or many, or as a class for expanded clones.

>TRBJ2-1|TRBV7-9|NA|NA|13
CASGTGSLYEQFF
TGTGCCAGCGGTACAGGGTCTTTGTATGAGCAGTTCTTC
>TRBJ1-6|TRBV9|NA|NA|15
CASSLSGQTASPLHF
TGTGCCAGCAGCCTATCTGGACAGACCGCTTCACCCCTCCACTTT
>TRBJ2-7|TRBV28|NA|NA|18
CASSGAGALYSLYYEQYF
TGTGCCAGCAGCGGGGCAGGGGCACTTTATTCACTATACTACGAGCAGTACTTC
>TRBJ2-2|TRBV7-6|NA|NA|14
CASSDSFPSGELFF
TGTGCCAGCAGCGACAGTTTCCCCTCCGGGGAGCTGTTTTTT
>TRBJ2-1|TRBV5-1|NA|TRBD1|17
CASSLGQGASSYNEQFF
TGCGCCAGCAGCTTGGGACAGGGGGCTTCCTCTTACAATGAGCAGTTCTTC
>TRBJ1-2|TRBV28|NA|NA|16
CASSLRTHYHNYGYTF
TGTGCCAGCAGTCTACGGACCCACTACCACAACTATGGCTACACCTTC
>TRBJ2-3|TRBV19|NA|NA|12
CASSIKGWTQYF
TGTGCCAGTAGTATTAAGGGGTGGACGCAGTATTTT
>TRBJ1-2|TRBV6-5|NA|TRBD1|13
CASSYGQGVGYTF
TGTGCCAGCAGTTACGGACAGGGTGTAGGCTACACCTTC
>TRBJ2-7|TRBV21-1|once|NA|15
CASSKGDGSSYEQYF
TGTGCCAGCAGCAAAGGGGATGGGAGCTCCTACGAGCAGTACTTC
>TRBJ2-1|TRBV13|NA|TRBD2|16
CASSLYVTSGVNEQFF
TGTGCCAGCAGCTTATACGTGACTAGCGGGGTAAATGAGCAGTTCTTC
>TRBJ1-1|TRBV5-1|NA|NA|14
CASSLDRVGTEAFF
TGCGCCAGCAGCTTGGACAGGGTTGGCACTGAAGCTTTCTTT
>TRBJ2-7|TRBV27|NA|NA|14
CASSLGRSSYEQYF
TGTGCCAGCAGTTTAGGGAGGAGCTCCTACGAGCAGTACTTC
>TRBJ2-7|TRBV19|once|TRBD1|16
CASSTSDQGAFYEQYF
TGTGCCAGTAGTACGTCTGATCAGGGGGCTTTCTACGAGCAGTACTTC
>TRBJ1-4|TRBV9|NA|NA|14
CASSVERGGEKLFF
TGTGCCAGCAGCGTAGAGCGGGGAGGTGAAAAACTGTTTTTT
>TRBJ2-7|TRBV13|NA|TRBD2|16
CASRNTPRGRAYEQYF
TGTGCCAGCAGGAACACCCCTCGCGGGAGGGCCTACGAGCAGTACTTC
>TRBJ2-7|TRBV13|NA|NA|14
CASSPHRRAYEQYF
TGTGCCAGCAGCCCCCACAGGAGGGCCTACGAGCAGTACTTC
>TRBJ1-6|TRBV28|NA|NA|12
CASYDPNSPLHF
TGTGCCAGCTACGATCCCAATTCACCCCTCCACTTT
>TRBJ1-6|TRBV5-6|NA|NA|14
CASSGGDFNSPLHF
TGTGCCAGCAGCGGCGGGGATTTTAACTCACCCCTCCACTTT
>TRBJ2-7|TRBV2|NA|NA|18
CASTVEGTRDRVVYEQYF
TGTGCCAGCACCGTGGAGGGAACCCGAGACAGGGTTGTATACGAGCAGTACTTC
>TRBJ2-7|TRBV7-8|NA|TRBD1|14
CASSPGQGKYEQYF
TGTGCCAGCAGCCCGGGACAGGGGAAGTACGAGCAGTACTTC
>TRBJ2-5|TRBV30|NA|TRBD2|14
CASSTELAGDLQYF
TGTGCCTCCTCCACTGAGCTAGCGGGAGACTTGCAGTACTTC
>TRBJ2-5|TRBV2|NA|NA|13
CASRPEYQETQYF
TGTGCCAGCAGACCAGAGTACCAAGAGACCCAGTACTTC
>TRBJ2-1|TRBV27|NA|TRBD2|14
CASSSGTSYNEQFF
TGTGCCAGCAGTTCCGGGACTAGCTACAATGAGCAGTTCTTC
>TRBJ2-5|TRBV2|once|TRBD2|15
CASSESAGGAETQYF
TGTGCCAGCAGTGAATCGGCGGGAGGTGCAGAGACCCAGTACTTC
>TRBJ2-1|TRBV7-7|once|TRBD2|15
CASSLLAGGYNEQFF
TGTGCTAGCAGCTTACTAGCGGGAGGATACAATGAGCAGTTCTTC
>TRBJ2-7|TRBV11-2|NA|TRBD1|15
CASSLPGQGEYEQYF
TGTGCCAGCAGCTTACCGGGACAGGGGGAATACGAGCAGTACTTC
>TRBJ2-7|TRBV2|NA|TRBD1|13
CASSEMGTGFNEF
TGTGCCAGCAGTGAAATGGGGACAGGGTTTAATGAATTC
>TRBJ1-2|TRBV6-1|NA|NA|16
CASSEGGEASSSGYTF
TGTGCCAGCAGTGAAGGAGGGGAGGCGTCGAGTTCCGGCTACACCTTC
>TRBJ2-2|TRBV6-5|NA|NA|15
CASSPEGGYTGELFF
TGTGCCAGCAGTCCAGAGGGCGGGTACACCGGGGAGCTGTTTTTT
>TRBJ2-5|TRBV28|NA|TRBD1|14
CASRRTGKQETQYF
TGTGCCAGCAGGAGGACAGGGAAGCAAGAGACCCAGTACTTC
>TRBJ1-1|TRBV5-8|NA|NA|14
CASSYDRTGTEAFF
TGTGCCAGCAGCTACGACAGAACGGGCACTGAAGCTTTCTTT
>TRBJ1-5|TRBV9|NA|TRBD1|14
CASSATGANQPQHF
TGTGCCAGCAGCGCGACAGGGGCTAATCAGCCCCAGCATTTT
>TRBJ1-1|TRBV4-3|NA|NA|15
CASSQDETGNTEAFF
TGCGCCAGCAGCCAAGACGAAACTGGGAACACTGAAGCTTTCTTT
>TRBJ2-7|TRBV7-2|NA|NA|14
CASSLEGTYYEQYF
TGTGCCAGCAGCTTAGAGGGGACATACTACGAGCAGTACTTC
>TRBJ2-2|TRBV29-1|NA|TRBD2|14
CSVLGTSGTGELFF
TGCAGCGTTCTTGGGACTAGCGGCACCGGGGAGCTGTTTTTT
>TRBJ2-3|TRBV2|NA|NA|14
CASSGQISTDTQYF
TGTGCCAGCAGTGGACAGATCAGCACAGATACGCAGTATTTT
>TRBJ2-7|TRBV6-1|NA|NA|14
CASSELTRGDEQYF
TGTGCCAGCAGTGAATTAACAAGGGGCGACGAGCAGTACTTC
>TRBJ2-5|TRBV4-1|NA|NA|17
CASSHPSKSLVQETQYF
TGCGCCAGCAGCCATCCCTCTAAGTCCCTAGTCCAAGAGACCCAGTACTTC
>TRBJ1-4|TRBV7-2|NA|NA|12
CASGRVNEKLFF
TGTGCCAGCGGTCGGGTAAATGAAAAACTGTTTTTT
>TRBJ2-7|TRBV5-6|NA|NA|15
CASSLGGGGFYEQYF
TGTGCCAGCAGTCTAGGAGGAGGGGGTTTCTACGAGCAGTACTTC
>TRBJ1-4|TRBV13|NA|NA|14
CASSLERSNEKLFF
TGTGCCAGCAGCTTAGAACGGAGTAATGAAAAACTGTTTTTT
>TRBJ2-7|TRBV5-1|once|NA|13
CASSFFQGYEQYF
TGCGCCAGCAGCTTCTTCCAGGGCTACGAGCAGTACTTC
>TRBJ1-4|TRBV11-3|NA|TRBD1|20
CASSLVVLPAGGSTNEKLFF
TGTGCCAGCAGCTTAGTTGTCCTCCCTGCAGGGGGCTCTACTAATGAAAAACTGTTTTTT
>TRBJ2-4|TRBV9|NA|TRBD2|14
CASSSFGEGNIQYF
TGTGCCAGCAGCTCTTTTGGGGAGGGAAACATTCAGTACTTC
>TRBJ2-2|TRBV5-6|NA|NA|13
CASSFWVTGELFF
TGTGCCAGCAGCTTCTGGGTCACCGGGGAGCTGTTTTTT
>TRBJ2-3|TRBV10-2|NA|NA|10
CASSRDTQYF
TGCGCCAGCAGTAGGGATACGCAGTATTTT
>TRBJ1-1|TRBV7-9|NA|NA|15
CASSLPRLVDTEAFF
TGTGCCAGCAGCTTACCCCGACTTGTGGACACTGAAGCTTTCTTT
>TRBJ2-7|TRBV2|NA|NA|15
CATNKFGDGAYEQYF
TGTGCCACCAATAAGTTTGGTGACGGCGCCTACGAGCAGTACTTC
>TRBJ1-3|TRBV30|NA|NA|13
CAWSLGSGNTIYF
TGTGCCTGGAGTCTCGGCTCTGGAAACACCATATATTTT
>TRBJ2-2|TRBV19|NA|NA|13
CASSIIGAGELFF
TGTGCCAGTAGTATAATAGGGGCCGGGGAGCTGTTTTTT
>TRBJ2-7|TRBV10-2|NA|TRBD2|15
CASSDVPGGGYEQYF
TGCGCCAGCAGTGATGTACCGGGAGGCGGCTACGAGCAGTACTTC
>TRBJ1-4|TRBV6-5|NA|TRBD1|13
CASSPGTGGKLFF
TGTGCCAGCAGTCCGGGGACAGGGGGAAAACTGTTTTTT
>TRBJ2-7|TRBV6-5|NA|NA|11
CASTDIGEQYF
TGTGCCAGCACAGACATCGGCGAGCAGTACTTC
>TRBJ1-3|TRBV7-6|NA|NA|16
CASSLSGGLSGNTIYF
TGTGCCAGCAGCTTGTCCGGGGGCCTCTCTGGAAACACCATATATTTT